This T cell receptor (beta chain) was recorded in a study of Ad26.COV2.S vaccination and SARS-CoV-2 variants. Study in general: By the intramuscular route, Ad26.COV2.S was given once, or twice 56 days apart. Study outcomes and limitations: Total T cell responses were possibly underestimated by TCR breadth and depth analyses.

Germline V gives CDR1 SNHLY, CDR2 FYNNEI. The CDR3 runs 13 residues. V lost 3 bases and J lost 5, with 8 bases in between. Sequencing used immunoSEQ multiplex PCR; TCRdb keeps in-frame clones, though not all of them. This sample has 200,000 to 300,000 clones, with around 88% found just once. Indicated treatment: roughly 19 received Ad26.COV2.S at low or high dose, single or two shots; 5 received placebo; per-sample allocation not given. Sampling occurred on day 63 after the first vaccine or placebo injection. Worth noting for this clone: As yet, its antigen is unknown.

The sequenced sample was peripheral blood, obtained in a trial of Ad26.COV2.S vaccine versus placebo. This chain joins TRBV2 and TRBJ1-5; no clear D. This TCR was recovered from a person aged 18-60 years who received the Ad26.COV2.S COVID-19 vaccine or a placebo. The CDR3 DNA reads TGTGCCAGCAGTGAGTGGGGTCATCAGCCCCAGCATTTT. Translated, it gives CASSEWGHQPQHF. Full variable domain (outside the CDR3, taken from reference TRBV2 and TRBJ1-5): EPEVTQTPSHQVTQMGQEVILRCVPISNHLYFYWYRQILGQKVEFLVSFYNNEISEKSEIFDDQFSVERPDGSNFTLKIRSTKLEDSAMYFCASSEWGHQPQHFGDGTRLSIL.